This T cell receptor beta chain was found in a study of shared clonotypes between healthy human individuals. The wider study: Used for every donor were three CD4 naive, three CD4 memory, two CD8 naive and one CD8 memory plate.

Libraries were prepared by immunoSEQ multiplex PCR; TCRdb keeps only in-frame clonotypes and omits some of them. The sample records about 2.1 million clones, 90% to 95% being singletons. Cells designated naive CD8 were CD45RO-negative and were positively selected for CCR7, with terminally differentiated effector memory CD45RA+ cells excluded. Germline assignment: CDR1 PRHDT and CDR2 FYEKMQ (reference sequence). The CDR3 sequence is 16 residues long. The junction had 5 bases not matched to a gene; V was cut back by 2 bases and J by 2 bases. Sample: naive CD8+ T cells from PBMCs. This chain uses TRBV13 with TRBJ2-3; 9 bases line up with TRBD2. The sequence came from a man between 18 and 35 years old in good health. Some clones in this sample may be carry-over from other donors' samples. CDR3 DNA: TGTGCCAGCAGCTTAAGACTAGCGGCTAACACAGATACGCAGTATTTT. This gives the protein CASSLRLAANTDTQYF.